A single count supports the clone carrying this T cell receptor beta chain. Its antigen is still unknown. CDR3 length: 14 residues. Germline CDR1 is SGHNT and CDR2 is YYREEE (reference sequence). Trimming cost V 0 bases and J 7 bases, with 14 bases left between them. This sample was included in a study of cytomegalovirus exposure and HLA in healthy donors. Study overall: In an earlier analysis, 90 million to 130 million unique TCR beta sequences were found from some 180 million T cells.

Findings of the study overall: At a 0.05 false discovery rate, a later analysis found 15,000 to 20,000 TCR beta sequences to be associated with HLA alleles.

In the PCR, 60 Vbeta and 13 Jbeta primers were used. Generated by immunoSEQ multiplex PCR, the TCRdb table keeps only in-frame clones and is missing some. Of 110,000 to 150,000 clones listed, around 70% are singletons. This receptor was obtained from a man aged 35-49 years in good health and CMV-seronegative. The sample consisted of PBMCs. The chain is built from TRBV5-4 and TRBJ2-7; D might be TRBD2 (5 bases). Written as DNA, the CDR3 is TGTGCCAGCAGCTTGGGACCGGCTGGCGGGGAGCAGTACTTC. It codes for CASSLGPAGGEQYF.